This TCR beta chain was obtained from a study of cytomegalovirus exposure and HLA in healthy donors. The protocol was immunoSEQ multiplex PCR, while the TCRdb copy is restricted to in-frame clones and leaves out a portion. The sample has a few hundred thousand clones; approximately 88% are singletons. As to this clone: Its antigen is currently unknown.

Broader study findings: Testing in vitro showed a few CMV-associated chains specific for CMV antigens.

The CDR3 runs 17 residues. CDR1 is SEHNR, CDR2 FQNEAQ, per germline (reference sequence). The ends lost 5 bases at V and 5 bases at J; junction bases unmatched: 15. The gene calls are TRBV7-9 and TRBJ2-7; 10 bases fit TRBD2. Material: PBMCs. The sequence was collected from a woman younger than 45 in good health and CMV-seropositive. DNA for the CDR3: TGTGCCAGCAGCGTTTGGACTAGCGGAGGGTTGAGGGACGAGCAGTACTTC. As protein: CASSVWTSGGLRDEQYF.